The present TCR beta chain was sequenced within a study of PD-L1 blockade in urothelial cancer. Study-wide background: Men with urothelial cancer arising in the bladder made up about 85% of the roughly 29 patients. Counts from blood samples showed a median of approximately 150,000 T cells. Researchers looked at the blood 3 weeks (second dose) and 6 weeks after treatment began.

The CDR3 is 14 amino acids. Germline V gives CDR1 SEHNR, CDR2 FQNEAQ (reference sequence). Trimming left V 3 bases short and J 3 bases short, with 11 bases between. The investigators introduced synthetic TCR analog templates into each PCR as spikes. The assay was immunoSEQ multiplex PCR, and TCRdb's table has in-frame clones only and misses some. This table has about 74,000 clones, around 80% appearing once. This specimen was PBMCs, taken around atezolizumab (anti-PD-L1) treatment. This chain uses TRBV7-9 with TRBJ2-5; D is perhaps TRBD2 (6 bases). The TCR was taken from a man between 65 and 80 years old with urothelial cancer. CDR3 bases: TGTGCCAGCAGCTTGAAAGGCGGGGAAGAGACCCAGTACTTC. Protein sequence: CASSLKGGEETQYF.